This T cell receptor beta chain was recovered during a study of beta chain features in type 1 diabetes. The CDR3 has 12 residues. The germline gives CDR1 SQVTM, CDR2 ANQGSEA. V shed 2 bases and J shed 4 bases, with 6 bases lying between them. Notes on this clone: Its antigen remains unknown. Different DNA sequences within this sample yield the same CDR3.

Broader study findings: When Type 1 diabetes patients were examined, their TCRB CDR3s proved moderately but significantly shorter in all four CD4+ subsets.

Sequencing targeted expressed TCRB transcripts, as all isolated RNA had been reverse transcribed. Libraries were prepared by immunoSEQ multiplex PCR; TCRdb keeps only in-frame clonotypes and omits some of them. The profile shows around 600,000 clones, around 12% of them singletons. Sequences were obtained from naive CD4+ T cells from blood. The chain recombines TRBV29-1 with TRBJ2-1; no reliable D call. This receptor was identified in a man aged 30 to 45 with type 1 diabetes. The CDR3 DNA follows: TGCAGCGTTGAAAGGGTATACAATGAGCAGTTCTTC. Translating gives CSVERVYNEQFF.